Below, 13 T cell receptor beta chains from the same sample are listed, as sequenced in a study of cytomegalovirus exposure and HLA in healthy donors. PCR amplification relied on 60 Vbeta primers (plus 13 Jbeta primers). Method: immunoSEQ multiplex PCR; TCRdb's copy keeps in-frame clones and lacks some. The table records 150,000 to 200,000 clones, more than 75% of them present only once. The specimen sequenced was PBMCs. These receptor sequences come from a woman in her 50s in good health and CMV-seronegative.

The V gene is TRBV9, the J gene TRBJ1-4; 10 bases are shared with TRBD1. The CDR3 is 16 residues long. Trimming cost V 6 bases and J 8 bases; bases outside gene matches: 13. Germline V gene data show CDR1 as SGDLS and CDR2 as YYNGEE. The CDR3 nucleotides are TGTGCCAGCACTTCAGGACCGGGACAGGGGCGGGAAAAACTGTTTTTT. Translation: CASTSGPGQGREKLFF.

The chain links TRBV19 to TRBJ1-5; 8 nucleotides align to TRBD1. CDR1 and CDR2 (germline): LNHDA, SQIVND (reference sequence). J was trimmed by 0 bases and V by 4 bases; bases with no gene match: 8. CDR3 length equals 17 residues. The CDR3 reads CASSTQGAGNSNQPQHF. CDR3 bases: TGTGCCAGTAGTACTCAGGGGGCCGGGAATAGCAATCAGCCCCAGCATTTT.

The chain combines TRBV5-1 with TRBJ1-2, with D unclear. CDR3 length: 13 residues. V shed 4 bases and J shed 4 bases, with 11 bases lying between them. CDR1 SGHRS and CDR2 YFSETQ come from the germline V gene. The CDR3 region is CASSVGLSYGYTF. DNA for the CDR3: TGCGCCAGCAGCGTAGGACTGAGCTATGGCTACACCTTC.

The rearrangement uses TRBV7-9 and TRBJ2-3; a weak D match, TRBD2 (6 bases). From germline, CDR1 is SEHNR and CDR2 FQNEAQ (reference sequence). Trimming cost V 5 bases and J 3 bases, with 18 bases left between them. The CDR3 contains 16 residues. CDR3 sequence reads: CASSEYRDWLTDTQYF. The CDR3 DNA follows: TGTGCCAGCAGCGAGTACCGGGACTGGCTTACAGATACGCAGTATTTT.

V gene TRBV7-6 combines with J gene TRBJ2-3, with D maybe TRBD2 (5 bases). With 0 bases removed from V and 2 bases from J, the gap between germline ends came to 9 bases. Germline CDR1 is SGHVS and CDR2 is FNYEAQ. The CDR3 spans 15 residues. The CDR3 spells CASSLADGLTDTQYF. DNA of the CDR3: TGTGCCAGCAGCTTAGCGGACGGACTCACAGATACGCAGTATTTT.

The rearrangement joins TRBV28 to TRBJ2-7, with TRBD1 identical over 8 bases. The germline gives CDR1 MDHEN, CDR2 SYDVKM. The CDR3 length is 14 residues. Germline trimming cut 4 bases from V and 2 bases from J; bases unmatched to any gene: 4. CDR3 region: CASSYRQGPYEQYF. DNA for the CDR3: TGTGCCAGCAGTTATCGACAGGGGCCCTACGAGCAGTACTTC.

The chain uses TRBV6-5 and TRBJ2-7; TRBD1 matches 8 bases. Germline CDR1 MNHEY, CDR2 SVGAGI. Trimming cost V 6 bases and J 0 bases; bases outside gene matches: 7. This CDR3 has 15 amino acids. CDR3 DNA: TGTGCCAGCAGCACACGGACAGGGCACTCCTACGAGCAGTACTTC. This codes for CASSTRTGHSYEQYF.

This clone was seen a single time. The V gene is TRBV27, the J gene TRBJ2-5; 9 bases agree with TRBD1. CDR1 and CDR2 from the germline V gene are MNHEY and SMNVEV (reference sequence). CDR3 length: 15 amino acids. With V trimmed by 6 bases and J by 5 bases, 10 bases remained unmatched. The CDR3: CASSHPGQGGETQYF. CDR3 DNA sequence: TGTGCCAGCAGCCACCCGGGACAGGGAGGGGAGACCCAGTACTTC.

This clone was counted a few times. The gene calls are TRBV9 and TRBJ1-4; D gene ambiguous. The V end lost 3 bases, the J end lost 6 bases, and 15 bases lay between the germline ends. Germline loops: CDR1 SGDLS, CDR2 YYNGEE. CDR3 size: 15 residues. The chain's CDR3 is CASSAQTGRDEKLFF. CDR3 nucleotides: TGTGCCAGCAGCGCCCAGACGGGGAGAGATGAAAAACTGTTTTTT. Variable domain in full (rest from reference TRBV9 and TRBJ1-4): DSGVTQTPKHLITATGQRVTLRCSPRSGDLSVYWYQQSLDQGLQFLIQYYNGEERAKGNILERFSAQQFPDLHSELNLSSLELGDSALYFCASSAQTGRDEKLFFGSGTQLSVL.

The chain recombines TRBV6-1 with TRBJ2-5; tentative D call: TRBD1 (6 bases). The last part of the DNA fits TRBJ2-7 better; the J call may be wrong. Germline CDR1 and CDR2: MNHNS and SASEGT. The CDR3 runs 13 residues. The CDR3 sequence: CASSEGTAYEQYF. The CDR3, as DNA: TGTGCCAGCAGTGAAGGGACAGCATACGAGCAGTACTTC.

The CDR3 protein is CASSLAPGQGFEQYF. In DNA form, the CDR3 reads TGTGCCAGCAGCTTGGCCCCGGGACAGGGCTTCGAGCAGTACTTC. The V and J genes are TRBV7-8 and TRBJ2-5; 9 nucleotides align to TRBD1. The end of the DNA fits TRBJ2-7 better, so the J call may be wrong. The CDR3 covers 15 residues. Germline V gene lookup returns CDR1 SGHVS and CDR2 FQNEAQ.

This chain links TRBV11-1 with TRBJ2-1; 9 bases agree with TRBD2. The germline V gene has CDR1 SGHAT and CDR2 FQDESV (reference sequence). The CDR3 is 16 residues long. V shed 2 bases and J 7 bases; nucleotides not matched to a gene: 9. Here the CDR3 DNA reads TGTGCCAGCAGCTTAAGGGCGGGGGGGCCGAGGAATGAGCAGTTCTTC. It is translated as CASSLRAGGPRNEQFF.

The chain links TRBV7-2 to TRBJ2-7; 7 bases align to TRBD1. V lost 5 bases to trimming and J lost 1 base; unmatched junction nucleotides: 2. The CDR3 is 13 amino acids. Germline V lookup: CDR1 SGHTA, CDR2 FQGNSA. CDR3 amino acids: CASSEGQSYEQYF. In nucleotides, the CDR3 is TGTGCCAGCAGCGAGGGACAGTCCTACGAGCAGTACTTC. The whole variable domain, remainder taken from reference TRBV7-2 and TRBJ2-7, is GAGVSQSPSNKVTEKGKDVELRCDPISGHTALYWYRQSLGQGLEFLIYFQGNSAPDKSGLPSDRFSAERTGGSVSTLTIQRTQQEDSAVYLCASSEGQSYEQYFGPGTRLTVT.